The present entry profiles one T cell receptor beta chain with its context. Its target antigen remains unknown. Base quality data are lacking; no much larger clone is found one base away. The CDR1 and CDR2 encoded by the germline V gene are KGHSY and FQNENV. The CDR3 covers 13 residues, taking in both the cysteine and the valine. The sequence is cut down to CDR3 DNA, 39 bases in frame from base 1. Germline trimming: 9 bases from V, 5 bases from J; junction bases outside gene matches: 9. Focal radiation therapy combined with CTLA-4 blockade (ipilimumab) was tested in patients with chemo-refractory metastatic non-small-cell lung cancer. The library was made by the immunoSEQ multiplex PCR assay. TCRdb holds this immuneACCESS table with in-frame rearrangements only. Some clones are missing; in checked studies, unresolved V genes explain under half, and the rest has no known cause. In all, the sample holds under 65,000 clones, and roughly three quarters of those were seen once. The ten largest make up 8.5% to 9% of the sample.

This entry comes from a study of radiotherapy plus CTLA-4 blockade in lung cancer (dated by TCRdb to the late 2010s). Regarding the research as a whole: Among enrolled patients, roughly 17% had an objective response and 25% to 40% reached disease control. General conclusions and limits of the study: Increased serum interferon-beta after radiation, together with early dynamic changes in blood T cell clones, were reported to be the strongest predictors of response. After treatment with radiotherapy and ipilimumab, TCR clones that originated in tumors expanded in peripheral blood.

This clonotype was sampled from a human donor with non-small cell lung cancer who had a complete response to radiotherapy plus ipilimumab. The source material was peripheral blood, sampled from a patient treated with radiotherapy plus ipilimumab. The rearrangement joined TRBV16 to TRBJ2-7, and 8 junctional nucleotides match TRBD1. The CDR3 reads CASRRQGANEQYV. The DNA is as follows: TGTGCCAGTCGGAGGCAGGGGGCAAACGAGCAGTACGTC.